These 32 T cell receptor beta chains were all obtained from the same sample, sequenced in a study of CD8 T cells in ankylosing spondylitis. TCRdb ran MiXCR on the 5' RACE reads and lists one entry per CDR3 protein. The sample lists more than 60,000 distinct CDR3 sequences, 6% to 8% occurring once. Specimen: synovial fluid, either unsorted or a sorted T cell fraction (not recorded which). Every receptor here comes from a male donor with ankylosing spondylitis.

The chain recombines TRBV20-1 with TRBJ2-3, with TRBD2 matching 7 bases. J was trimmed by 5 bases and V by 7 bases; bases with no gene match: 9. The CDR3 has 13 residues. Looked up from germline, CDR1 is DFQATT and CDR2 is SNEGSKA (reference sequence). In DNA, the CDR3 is TGCAGTGGGTACGCGGGGGTGGGAGATACGCAGTATTTT. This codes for CSGYAGVGDTQYF.

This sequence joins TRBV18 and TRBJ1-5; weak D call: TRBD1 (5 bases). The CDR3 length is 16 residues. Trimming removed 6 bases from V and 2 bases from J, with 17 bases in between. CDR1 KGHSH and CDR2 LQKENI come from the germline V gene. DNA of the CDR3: TGTGCCAGCTCCCGAGAACAGGTTACGGGCAATCAGCCCCAGCATTTT. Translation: CASSREQVTGNQPQHF.

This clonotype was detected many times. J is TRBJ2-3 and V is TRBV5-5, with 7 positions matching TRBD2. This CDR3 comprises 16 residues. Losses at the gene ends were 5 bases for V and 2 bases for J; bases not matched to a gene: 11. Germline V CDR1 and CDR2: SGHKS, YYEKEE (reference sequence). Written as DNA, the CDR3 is TGTGCCAGCAGGGCTGAAACTAGCGTATACACAGATACGCAGTATTTT. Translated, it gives CASRAETSVYTDTQYF.

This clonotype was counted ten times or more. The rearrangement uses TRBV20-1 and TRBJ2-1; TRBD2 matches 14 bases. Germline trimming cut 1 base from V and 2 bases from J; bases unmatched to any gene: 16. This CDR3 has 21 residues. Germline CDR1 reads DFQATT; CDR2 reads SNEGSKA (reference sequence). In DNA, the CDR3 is TGCAGTGCTAGAGGTGTCGGATGGACTAGCGGGAGGCGGCCCGCCTACAATGAGCAGTTCTTC. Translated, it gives CSARGVGWTSGRRPAYNEQFF.

The CDR3 protein is CASSPTGNGANVLTF. The CDR3 DNA reads TGTGCCAGCAGTCCGACAGGGAACGGGGCCAACGTCCTGACTTTC. This sequence joins TRBV6-2 or TRBV6-3 and TRBJ2-6, with 7 bases that match TRBD1. Germline V gene data show CDR1 as MNHEY and CDR2 as SVGEGT. After removal of 5 bases from V and 4 bases from J, the junction contained 5 bases not matched to a gene. CDR3 size: 15 residues.

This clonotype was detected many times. DNA for the CDR3: TGCAGTGCTAGCGAGCAAGAGACCCAGTACTTC. It yields the protein CSASEQETQYF. The chain employs TRBV20-1 and TRBJ2-5, with D unclear. V was pared by 3 bases and J by 2 bases, with 4 bases between. Looked up from germline, CDR1 is DFQATT and CDR2 is SNEGSKA (reference sequence). The CDR3 has 11 residues.

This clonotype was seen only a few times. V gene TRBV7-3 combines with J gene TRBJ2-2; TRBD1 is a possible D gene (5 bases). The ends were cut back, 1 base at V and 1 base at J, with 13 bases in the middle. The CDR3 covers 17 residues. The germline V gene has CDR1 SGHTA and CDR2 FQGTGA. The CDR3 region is CASSLMGRAMNTGELFF. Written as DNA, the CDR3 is TGTGCCAGCAGCTTAATGGGCAGGGCGATGAACACCGGGGAGCTGTTTTTT.

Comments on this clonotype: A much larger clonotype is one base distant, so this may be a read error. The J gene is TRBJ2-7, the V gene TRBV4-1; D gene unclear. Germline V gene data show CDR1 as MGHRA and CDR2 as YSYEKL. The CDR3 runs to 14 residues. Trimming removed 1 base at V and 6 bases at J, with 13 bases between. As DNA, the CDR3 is TGCGCCAGCAGCCAAGTCGAGAAGGAATCCGAGCAGTACTTC. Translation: CASSQVEKESEQYF.

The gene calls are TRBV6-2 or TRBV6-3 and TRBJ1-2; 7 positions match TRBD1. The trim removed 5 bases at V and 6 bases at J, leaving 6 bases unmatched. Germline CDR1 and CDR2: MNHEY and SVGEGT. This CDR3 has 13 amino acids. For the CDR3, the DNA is TGTGCCAGCAGTCCCACAGGGGACGATGGCTACACCTTC. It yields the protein CASSPTGDDGYTF.

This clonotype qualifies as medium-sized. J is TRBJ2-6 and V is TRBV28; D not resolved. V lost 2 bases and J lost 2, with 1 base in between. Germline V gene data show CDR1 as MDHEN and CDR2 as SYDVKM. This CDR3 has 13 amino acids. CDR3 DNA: TGTGCCAGCAGTTTAGCTGGGGCCAACGTCCTGACTTTC. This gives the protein CASSLAGANVLTF. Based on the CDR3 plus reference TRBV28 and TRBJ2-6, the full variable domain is DVKVTQSSRYLVKRTGEKVFLECVQDMDHENMFWYRQDPGLGLRLIYFSYDVKMKEKGDIPEGYSVSREKKERFSLILESASTNQTSMYLCASSLAGANVLTFGAGSRLTVL.

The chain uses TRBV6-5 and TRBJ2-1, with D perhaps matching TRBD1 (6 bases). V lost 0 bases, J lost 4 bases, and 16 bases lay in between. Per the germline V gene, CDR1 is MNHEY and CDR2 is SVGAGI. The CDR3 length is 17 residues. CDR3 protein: CASSYSRGGRTYNEQFF. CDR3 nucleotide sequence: TGTGCCAGCAGTTACTCGAGAGGGGGTAGAACTTACAATGAGCAGTTCTTC.

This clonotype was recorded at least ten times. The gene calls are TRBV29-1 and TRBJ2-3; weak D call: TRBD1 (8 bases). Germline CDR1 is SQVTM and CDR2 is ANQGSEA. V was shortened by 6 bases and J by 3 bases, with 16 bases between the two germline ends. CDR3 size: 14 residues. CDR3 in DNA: TGCAGCGTGGACAGGGAGGGTGGAACAGATACGCAGTATTTT. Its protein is CSVDREGGTDTQYF.

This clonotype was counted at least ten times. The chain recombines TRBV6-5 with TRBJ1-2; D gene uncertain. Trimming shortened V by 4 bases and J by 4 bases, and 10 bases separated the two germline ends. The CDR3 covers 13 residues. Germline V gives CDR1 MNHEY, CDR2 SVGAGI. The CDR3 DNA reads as TGTGCCAGCAGTTTCGGGTTGACCTATGGCTACACCTTC. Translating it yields CASSFGLTYGYTF.

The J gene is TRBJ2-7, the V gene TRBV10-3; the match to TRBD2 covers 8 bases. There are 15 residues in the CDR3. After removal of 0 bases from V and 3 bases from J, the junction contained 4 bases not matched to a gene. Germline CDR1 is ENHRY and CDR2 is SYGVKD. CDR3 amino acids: CAISESWRGVYEQYF. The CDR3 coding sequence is TGTGCCATCAGTGAGTCGTGGCGGGGGGTCTACGAGCAGTACTTC.

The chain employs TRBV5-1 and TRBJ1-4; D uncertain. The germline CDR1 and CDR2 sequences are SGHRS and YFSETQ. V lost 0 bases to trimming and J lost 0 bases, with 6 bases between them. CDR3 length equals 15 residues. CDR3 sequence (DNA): TGCGCCAGCAGCTTGGTTGGAGCAACTAATGAAAAACTGTTTTTT. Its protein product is CASSLVGATNEKLFF.

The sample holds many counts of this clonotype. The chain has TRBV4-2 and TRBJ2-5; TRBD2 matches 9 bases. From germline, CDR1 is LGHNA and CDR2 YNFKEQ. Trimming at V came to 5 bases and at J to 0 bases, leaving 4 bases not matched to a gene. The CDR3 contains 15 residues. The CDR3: CASSSSGVYQETQYF. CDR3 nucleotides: TGTGCCAGCAGCTCTAGCGGGGTGTACCAAGAGACCCAGTACTTC.

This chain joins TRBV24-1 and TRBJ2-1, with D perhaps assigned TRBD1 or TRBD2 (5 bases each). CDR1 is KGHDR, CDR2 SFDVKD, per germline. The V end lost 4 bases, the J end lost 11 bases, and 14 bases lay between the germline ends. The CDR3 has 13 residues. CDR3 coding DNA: TGTGCCACCAGTGAGGGGACCCAGCGGCAGCAGTTCTTC. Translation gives CATSEGTQRQQFF.

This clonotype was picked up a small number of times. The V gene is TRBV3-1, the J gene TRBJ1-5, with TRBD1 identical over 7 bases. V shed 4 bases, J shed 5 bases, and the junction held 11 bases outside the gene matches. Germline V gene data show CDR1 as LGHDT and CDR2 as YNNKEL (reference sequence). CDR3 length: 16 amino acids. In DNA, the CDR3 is TGTGCCAGCAGCCTACCACGGGACAGATGGGATCAGCCCCAGCATTTT. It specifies CASSLPRDRWDQPQHF.

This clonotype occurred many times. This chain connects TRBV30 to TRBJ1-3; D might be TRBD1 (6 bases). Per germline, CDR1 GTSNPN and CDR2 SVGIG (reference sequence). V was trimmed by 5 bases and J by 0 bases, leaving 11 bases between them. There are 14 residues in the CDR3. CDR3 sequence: CAWGTGTSGNTIYF. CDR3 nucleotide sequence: TGTGCCTGGGGAACAGGGACCTCTGGAAACACCATATATTTT. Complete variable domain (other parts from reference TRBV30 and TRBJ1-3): SQTIHQWPATLVQPVGSPLSLECTVEGTSNPNLYWYRQAAGRGLQLLFYSVGIGQISSEVPQNLSASRPQDRQFILSSKKLLLSDSGFYLCAWGTGTSGNTIYFGEGSWLTVV.

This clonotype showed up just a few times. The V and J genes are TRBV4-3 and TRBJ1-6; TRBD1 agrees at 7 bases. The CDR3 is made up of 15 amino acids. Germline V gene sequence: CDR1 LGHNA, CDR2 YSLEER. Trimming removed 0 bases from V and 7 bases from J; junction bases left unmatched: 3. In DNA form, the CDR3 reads TGCGCCAGCAGCCAAGAGGGGGGACAGAATTCACCCCTCCACTTT. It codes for CASSQEGGQNSPLHF.

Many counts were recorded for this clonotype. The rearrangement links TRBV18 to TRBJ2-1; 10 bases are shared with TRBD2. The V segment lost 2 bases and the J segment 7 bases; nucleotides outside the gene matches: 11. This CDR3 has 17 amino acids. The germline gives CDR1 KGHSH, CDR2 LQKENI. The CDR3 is CASSPNRAGGSGNEQFF. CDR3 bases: TGTGCCAGCTCACCAAATCGAGCGGGAGGGAGTGGAAATGAGCAGTTCTTC.

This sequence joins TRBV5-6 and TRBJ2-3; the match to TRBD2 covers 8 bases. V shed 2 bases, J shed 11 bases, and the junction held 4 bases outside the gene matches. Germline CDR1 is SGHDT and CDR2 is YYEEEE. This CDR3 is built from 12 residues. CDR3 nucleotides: TGTGCCAGCAGCTTCCATGCGGGAGGGCAGTATTTT. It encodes CASSFHAGGQYF.

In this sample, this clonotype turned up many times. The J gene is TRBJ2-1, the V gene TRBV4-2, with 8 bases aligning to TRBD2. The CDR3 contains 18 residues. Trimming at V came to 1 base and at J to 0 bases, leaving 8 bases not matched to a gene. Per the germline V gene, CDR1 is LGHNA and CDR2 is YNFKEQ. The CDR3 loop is CASSQAASGWSSYNEQFF. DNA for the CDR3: TGTGCCAGCAGCCAAGCGGCTAGCGGGTGGAGCTCCTACAATGAGCAGTTCTTC.

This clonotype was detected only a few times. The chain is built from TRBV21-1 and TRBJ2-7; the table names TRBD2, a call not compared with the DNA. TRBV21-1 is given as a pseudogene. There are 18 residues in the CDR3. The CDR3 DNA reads TGTGCCAGCAGCAAAGAAAGGGAGACTAGCGGGCTGTGCAACGAGCAGTACTTC. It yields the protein CASSKERETSGLCNEQYF.

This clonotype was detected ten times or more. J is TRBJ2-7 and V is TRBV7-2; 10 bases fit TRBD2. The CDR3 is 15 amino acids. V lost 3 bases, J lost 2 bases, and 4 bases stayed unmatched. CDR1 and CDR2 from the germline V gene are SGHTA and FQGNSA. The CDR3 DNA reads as TGTGCCAGCAGCTTGTGGCTAGCGGGAGCCTACGAGCAGTACTTC. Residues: CASSLWLAGAYEQYF.

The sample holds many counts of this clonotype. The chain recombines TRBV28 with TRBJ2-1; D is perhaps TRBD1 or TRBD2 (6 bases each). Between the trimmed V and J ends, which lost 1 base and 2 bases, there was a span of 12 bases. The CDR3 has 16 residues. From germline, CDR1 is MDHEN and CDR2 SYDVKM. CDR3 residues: CASSLSSGGAYNEQFF. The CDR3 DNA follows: TGTGCCAGCAGTTTATCTTCCGGGGGCGCCTACAATGAGCAGTTCTTC.

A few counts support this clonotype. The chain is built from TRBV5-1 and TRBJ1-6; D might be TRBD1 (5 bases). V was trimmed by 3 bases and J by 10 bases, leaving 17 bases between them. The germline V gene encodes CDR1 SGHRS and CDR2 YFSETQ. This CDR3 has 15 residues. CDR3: CASSSNGGSQSPLHF. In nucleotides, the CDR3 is TGCGCCAGCAGCTCGAATGGGGGTTCTCAATCACCCCTCCACTTT.

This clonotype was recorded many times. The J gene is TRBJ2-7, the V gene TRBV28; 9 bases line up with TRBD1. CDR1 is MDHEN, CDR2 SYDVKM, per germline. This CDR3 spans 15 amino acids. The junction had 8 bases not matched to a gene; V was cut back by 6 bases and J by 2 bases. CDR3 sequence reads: CASRRDRGYTYEQYF. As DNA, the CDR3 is TGTGCCAGCAGACGCGACAGGGGGTATACCTACGAGCAGTACTTC.

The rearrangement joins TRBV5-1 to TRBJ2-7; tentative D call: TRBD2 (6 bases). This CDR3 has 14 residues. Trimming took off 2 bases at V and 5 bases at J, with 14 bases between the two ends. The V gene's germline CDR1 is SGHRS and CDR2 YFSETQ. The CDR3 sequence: CASSFIGSGNEQYF. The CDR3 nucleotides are TGCGCCAGCAGCTTCATCGGGAGTGGAAACGAGCAGTACTTC.

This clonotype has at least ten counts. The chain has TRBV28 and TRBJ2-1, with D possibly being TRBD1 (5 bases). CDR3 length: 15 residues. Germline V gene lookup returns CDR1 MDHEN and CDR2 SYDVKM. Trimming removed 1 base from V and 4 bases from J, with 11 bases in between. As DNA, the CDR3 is TGTGCCAGCAGTTTATTGGGGCAGGCGTACAATGAGCAGTTCTTC. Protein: CASSLLGQAYNEQFF.

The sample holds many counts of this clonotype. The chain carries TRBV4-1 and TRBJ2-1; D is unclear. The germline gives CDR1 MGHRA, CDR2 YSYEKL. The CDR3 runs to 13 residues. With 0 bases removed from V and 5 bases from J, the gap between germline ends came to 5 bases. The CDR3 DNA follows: TGCGCCAGCAGCCAAGATGTTAACAATGAGCAGTTCTTC. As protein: CASSQDVNNEQFF.

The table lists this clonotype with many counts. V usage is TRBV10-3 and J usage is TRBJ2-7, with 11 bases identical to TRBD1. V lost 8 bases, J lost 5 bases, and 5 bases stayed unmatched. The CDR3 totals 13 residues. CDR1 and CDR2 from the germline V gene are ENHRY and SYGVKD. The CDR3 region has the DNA TGTGCCATCGCGGGACAGGGGGGTCACGAGCAGTACTTC. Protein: CAIAGQGGHEQYF.